A single sample is the source of the 3 T cell receptor beta chains below, sequenced in a study of blood T cell repertoires in COVID-19. Only in-frame clones appear in the TCRdb table, and some are missing; sequencing was by immunoSEQ multiplex PCR. The sample holds 70,000 to 90,000 clones; approximately 86% are singletons and the top ten take roughly 7.2%. The sample taken for sequencing was peripheral blood. Every receptor here comes from a man in his sixties with acute or convalescent COVID-19.

The chain combines TRBV2 with TRBJ1-3, with 9 bases fitting TRBD1. V dropped 2 bases and J dropped 1; count of bases not matched to a gene: 12. This CDR3 has 19 amino acids. Per the germline V gene, CDR1 is SNHLY and CDR2 is FYNNEI. The CDR3 region has the DNA TGTGCCAGCAGTGAAAGGCCCGGGACAGGGAAAATTTCTGGAAACACCATATATTTT. The encoded protein is CASSERPGTGKISGNTIYF.

The gene calls are TRBV30 and TRBJ2-3; D is perhaps TRBD1 (7 bases). The V and J ends lost 0 bases and 5 bases respectively, with 12 bases between them. Germline CDR1 is GTSNPN and CDR2 is SVGIG (reference sequence). The CDR3 has 14 amino acids. CDR3 DNA sequence: TGTGCCTGGAGTGTGTCAGGGGGGTTAGATACGCAGTATTTT. Encoded protein: CAWSVSGGLDTQYF.

The genes are TRBV10-1 and TRBJ2-7; the match to TRBD1 covers 10 bases. CDR1 WNHNN and CDR2 SYGVQD come from the germline V gene (reference sequence). The CDR3 is made up of 17 amino acids. J lost 3 bases, V lost 2 bases, and 10 bases had no gene match. CDR3 residues: CASSEGIDRGLHYEQYF. CDR3 bases: TGCGCCAGCAGTGAGGGGATCGACAGGGGGCTCCACTACGAGCAGTACTTC.